What follows are 28 T cell receptor beta chains derived from one specimen sequenced in a study of shared clonotypes between healthy human individuals. This table comes from immunoSEQ multiplex PCR, and its TCRdb copy is limited to in-frame clones, with some not included. In the table there are under 1,900,000 clones, approximately 98.5% of which are singletons. The specimen sequenced was naive CD4+ T cells sorted from blood. Subset specified: CD45RA+ positively selected. The receptors shown here come from a man aged 25-45 years in good health.

The chain carries TRBV7-2 and TRBJ2-1; 8 bases agree with TRBD1. Looked up from germline, CDR1 is SGHTA and CDR2 is FQGNSA. The CDR3 extends over 15 amino acids. Unmatched junction bases numbered 2, after V lost 1 base and J lost 3 bases. The CDR3 DNA reads TGTGCCAGCAGCTTAGGGACAGGGAACTACAATGAGCAGTTCTTC. Protein sequence: CASSLGTGNYNEQFF.

CDR3 sequence: CASTRDRTYEQYF. For the CDR3, the DNA is TGCGCCAGCACCCGGGACAGGACCTACGAGCAGTACTTC. V is TRBV5-1 and J is TRBJ2-7; TRBD1 agrees at 8 bases. The CDR3 contains 13 residues. The V gene end was trimmed by 6 bases and the J gene end by 2 bases; junction bases not matched to a gene: 4. Per the germline V gene, CDR1 is SGHRS and CDR2 is YFSETQ. The variable domain in full, with the rest retrieved from reference TRBV5-1 and TRBJ2-7, is KAGVTQTPRYLIKTRGQQVTLSCSPISGHRSVSWYQQTPGQGLQFLFEYFSETQRNKGNFPGRFSGRQFSNSRSEMNVSTLELGDSALYLCASTRDRTYEQYFGPGTRLTVT.

The chain couples TRBV18 to TRBJ2-3; D possibly matches TRBD1 or TRBD2 (5 bases each). This CDR3 has 15 residues. Trimming stripped 2 bases from V and 6 bases from J, with 15 bases between. The germline gives CDR1 KGHSH, CDR2 LQKENI. CDR3 region: CASSPLVGDLDTQYF. Here the CDR3 DNA reads TGTGCCAGCTCACCATTGGTGGGGGATTTGGATACGCAGTATTTT.

The chain links TRBV7-3 to TRBJ2-5, with TRBD2 matching over 7 bases. Trimming took 5 bases from V and 5 from J; bases not matched to a gene: 11. Germline lookup yields CDR1 SGHTA and CDR2 FQGTGA. CDR3 length: 15 amino acids. DNA for the CDR3: TGTGCCAGCAGCCAAGGGAGGGGAAGCCGGGAGACCCAGTACTTC. It encodes CASSQGRGSRETQYF.

This clone was observed once. The V call is TRBV29-1, the J call TRBJ2-5; 7 bases are a match to TRBD1. V trimming: 4 bases; J trimming: 5 bases; junction bases outside the gene matches: 7. This CDR3 has 13 residues. Germline loops: CDR1 SQVTM, CDR2 ANQGSEA. The DNA of the CDR3 is TGCAGCGTTGCCCGGACAGGAATCGAGACCCAGTACTTC. Protein sequence: CSVARTGIETQYF.

This chain connects TRBV2 to TRBJ2-1, with a tentative D call TRBD2 (5 bases). Germline V gives CDR1 SNHLY, CDR2 FYNNEI. This CDR3 has 14 amino acids. Between the trimmed V and J ends, which lost 4 bases and 3 bases, there was a span of 10 bases. The chain's CDR3 is CASSGVGSYNEQFF. The CDR3 region has the DNA TGTGCCAGCAGTGGGGTGGGGAGCTACAATGAGCAGTTCTTC.

V is TRBV7-2 and J is TRBJ1-5, with unresolved D. V was cut by 1 base and J by 10 bases, with 14 bases left in between. Germline CDR1 SGHTA, CDR2 FQGNSA. This CDR3 comprises 14 residues. The CDR3 here is CASSLGAGTRPQHF. In nucleotides, the CDR3 is TGTGCCAGCAGCTTAGGTGCAGGAACAAGACCCCAGCATTTT.

This chain joins TRBV15 and TRBJ2-1; D remains unclear. CDR1 and CDR2 (germline): LNHNV, YYDKDF (reference sequence). CDR3 length: 12 amino acids. With 5 bases removed from V and 0 bases from J, the gap between germline ends came to 2 bases. The CDR3 spells CATSVSYNEQFF. For the CDR3, the DNA is TGTGCCACCAGCGTCTCCTACAATGAGCAGTTCTTC.

This clone appeared a single time. Other DNA sequences in this specimen translate into the identical CDR3. The chain employs TRBV18 and TRBJ1-3, with D unclear. The CDR3 is made up of 17 amino acids. The V gene lost 1 base and the J gene lost 0 bases, with 13 bases spanning the gap. Germline V gene data show CDR1 as KGHSH and CDR2 as LQKENI. In nucleotides, the CDR3 is TGTGCCAGCTCACCACTTAACGCCCCTAGCTCTGGAAACACCATATATTTT. Residues: CASSPLNAPSSGNTIYF.

V and J are TRBV18 and TRBJ1-4; D perhaps matches TRBD1 (5 bases). The V gene lost 2 bases and the J gene lost 10 bases, with 20 bases spanning the gap. The CDR3 runs to 16 residues. Germline loops: CDR1 KGHSH, CDR2 LQKENI. DNA for the CDR3: TGTGCCAGCTCACCATTCGCAGACAGAATTTTCGGAAAACTGTTTTTT. The encoded protein is CASSPFADRIFGKLFF.

This clone showed up just once. The V and J genes are TRBV6-6 and TRBJ1-4, with D hard to call. CDR1 is MNHNY and CDR2 is SVGAGI in the germline V gene (reference sequence). This CDR3 spans 15 amino acids. V gave up 1 base and J gave up 7 bases, with 13 bases separating them. CDR3 nucleotides: TGTGCCAGCAGTTACTGGGAGAGAAGGGTTGAAAAACTGTTTTTT. It codes for CASSYWERRVEKLFF.

The chain joins TRBV19 to TRBJ2-3; the match to TRBD1 covers 9 bases. The CDR3 spans 14 residues. Germline-derived CDR1 and CDR2 are LNHDA and SQIVND (reference sequence). J gave up 10 bases and V 5 bases, and 10 bases lay outside the gene matches. CDR3 in amino acids: CASSPGTGHLAQYF. The CDR3 coding sequence is TGTGCCAGTAGTCCGGGGACAGGGCATTTGGCGCAGTATTTT.

The chain links TRBV29-1 to TRBJ2-7, with D uncertain. V dropped 7 bases and J dropped 5 bases, with 12 bases sitting between them. The CDR3 has 11 amino acids. Germline V gives CDR1 SQVTM, CDR2 ANQGSEA. The CDR3 DNA is TGCAGCGCCCGGAGCTTCGACGAGCAGTACTTC. Its protein product is CSARSFDEQYF.

V gene TRBV15 combines with J gene TRBJ2-2; D possibly corresponds to TRBD2 (5 bases). Germline V lookup: CDR1 LNHNV, CDR2 YYDKDF (reference sequence). The CDR3 sequence is 14 residues long. Trimming cost V 5 bases and J 4 bases, with 11 bases left between them. This chain's CDR3 is CATSPGLGTGELFF. The CDR3 DNA reads as TGTGCCACCAGCCCCGGACTGGGCACCGGGGAGCTGTTTTTT.

This sequence joins TRBV14 and TRBJ1-1, with D hard to call. The V gene's germline CDR1 is SGHDN and CDR2 FVKESK. The CDR3 has 16 residues. Trimming shortened V by 0 bases and J by 1 base, and 12 bases separated the two germline ends. In DNA form, the CDR3 reads TGTGCCAGCAGCCAAGATTCGAGGCCCTGGAACACTGAAGCTTTCTTT. This translates into CASSQDSRPWNTEAFF.

V is TRBV7-9 and J is TRBJ1-5; no clear D. Germline CDR1 is SEHNR and CDR2 is FQNEAQ (reference sequence). The V end lost 5 bases, the J end lost 6 bases, and 14 bases lay between the germline ends. This CDR3 comprises 14 residues. As DNA, the CDR3 is TGTGCCAGCAGCAATCGACGGGGTGGTCAGCCCCAGCATTTT. Amino acids: CASSNRRGGQPQHF. Together with reference TRBV7-9 and TRBJ1-5, the CDR3 gives the full variable domain: DTGVSQNPRHKITKRGQNVTFRCDPISEHNRLYWYRQTLGQGPEFLTYFQNEAQLEKSRLLSDRFSAERPKGSFSTLEIQRTEQGDSAMYLCASSNRRGGQPQHFGDGTRLSIL.

The chain recombines TRBV7-2 with TRBJ2-3; the match to TRBD2 covers 9 bases. This CDR3 region has 14 residues. From germline, CDR1 is SGHTA and CDR2 FQGNSA. The junction had 8 bases not matched to a gene; V was cut back by 8 bases and J by 5 bases. CDR3 DNA: TGTGCCAGCGGGGCGGGAGGGCCGGGAGATACGCAGTATTTT. Protein: CASGAGGPGDTQYF.

The chain couples TRBV2 to TRBJ2-1, with 10 bases identical to TRBD1. Trimming cost V 5 bases and J 9 bases; bases outside gene matches: 7. The germline gives CDR1 SNHLY, CDR2 FYNNEI. The length of the CDR3 is 14 residues. In DNA form, the CDR3 reads TGTGCCAGCAGTAGGGACAGGGGTGGGGGTGAGCAGTTCTTC. This encodes CASSRDRGGGEQFF. Full variable domain (missing parts from reference TRBV2 and TRBJ2-1): EPEVTQTPSHQVTQMGQEVILRCVPISNHLYFYWYRQILGQKVEFLVSFYNNEISEKSEIFDDQFSVERPDGSNFTLKIRSTKLEDSAMYFCASSRDRGGGEQFFGPGTRLTVL.

The rearrangement joins TRBV27 to TRBJ2-1; the match to TRBD1 covers 10 bases. Germline V gene data show CDR1 as MNHEY and CDR2 as SMNVEV (reference sequence). V lost 1 base and J lost 5; bases outside the gene matches: 11. The length of the CDR3 is 18 residues. CDR3 sequence (DNA): TGTGCCAGCAGTTTATTGCGCGTGACAGGGGGCCAAAACAATGAGCAGTTCTTC. It translates to CASSLLRVTGGQNNEQFF.

The gene calls are TRBV7-9 and TRBJ2-1; 15 bases are a match to TRBD2. V lost 3 bases, J lost 2 bases, and 8 bases stayed unmatched. This CDR3 has 19 residues. Germline loops: CDR1 SEHNR, CDR2 FQNEAQ (reference sequence). The CDR3 DNA follows: TGTGCCAGCAGCTTTAGGGGACTAGCGGGAGGCCATACCTACAATGAGCAGTTCTTC. This encodes CASSFRGLAGGHTYNEQFF.

This clone has only one observation. This chain connects TRBV5-1 to TRBJ1-1, with 9 nucleotides matching TRBD1. The V gene's germline CDR1 is SGHRS and CDR2 YFSETQ. The CDR3 runs to 18 residues. V lost 4 bases and J lost 0; bases outside the gene matches: 13. As DNA, the CDR3 is TGCGCCAGCAGCCAATCCTACCCGGGACAGGGTCTGAACACTGAAGCTTTCTTT. This gives the protein CASSQSYPGQGLNTEAFF.

The chain links TRBV19 to TRBJ2-7; D unresolved. Germline CDR1 and CDR2: LNHDA and SQIVND (reference sequence). This CDR3 region has 15 residues. The V end was cut by 4 bases, the J end by 0 bases, with 13 bases between. CDR3 region: CASSTYRTYSYEQYF. CDR3 coding DNA: TGTGCCAGTAGTACCTATCGGACCTACTCCTACGAGCAGTACTTC.

This chain links TRBV18 with TRBJ2-5; tentatively, D is TRBD1 (5 bases). The CDR3 is made up of 15 amino acids. Per the germline V gene, CDR1 is KGHSH and CDR2 is LQKENI. V lost 1 base and J lost 0, with 9 bases in between. The chain's CDR3 is CASSPLSQDQETQYF. CDR3 nucleotide sequence: TGTGCCAGCTCACCACTTTCACAGGACCAAGAGACCCAGTACTTC. The full variable domain, its missing parts supplied by reference TRBV18 and TRBJ2-5, is NAGVMQNPRHLVRRRGQEARLRCSPMKGHSHVYWYRQLPEEGLKFMVYLQKENIIDESGMPKERFSAEFPKEGPSILRIQQVVRGDSAAYFCASSPLSQDQETQYFGPGTRLLVL.

Concerning this clone itself: The sample holds other DNA sequences that translate to the same CDR3. This chain uses TRBV28 with TRBJ2-7; D is undetermined. The CDR3 has 11 residues. Germline CDR1 is MDHEN and CDR2 is SYDVKM. V lost 6 bases and J 3 bases, leaving 6 bases between the germline ends. The CDR3 sequence is CASSLGYEQYF. CDR3 coding DNA: TGTGCCAGCAGCCTAGGCTACGAGCAGTACTTC.

The chain couples TRBV5-4 to TRBJ1-2; TRBD1 matches 8 bases. The CDR3 is 15 amino acids. Looked up from germline, CDR1 is SGHNT and CDR2 is YYREEE (reference sequence). V trimming: 4 bases; J trimming: 5 bases; junction bases outside the gene matches: 10. CDR3 sequence reads: CASSDPQGGAYGYTF. The CDR3 DNA reads TGTGCCAGCAGCGACCCACAGGGGGGGGCGTATGGCTACACCTTC. The full variable domain, in which reference TRBV5-4 and TRBJ1-2 provide the parts outside the CDR3, is ETGVTQSPTHLIKTRGQQVTLRCSSQSGHNTVSWYQQALGQGPQFIFQYYREEENGRGNFPPRFSGLQFPNYSSELNVNALELDDSALYLCASSDPQGGAYGYTFGSGTRLTVV.

The chain uses TRBV7-2 and TRBJ2-2; TRBD2 is a possible D gene (5 bases). Looked up from germline, CDR1 is SGHTA and CDR2 is FQGNSA. The CDR3 runs 16 residues. V lost 1 base to trimming and J lost 4 bases, with 13 bases between them. The CDR3 loop is CASSLEAPGFTGELFF. The CDR3 DNA is TGTGCCAGCAGCTTAGAGGCCCCGGGGTTCACCGGGGAGCTGTTTTTT.

The chain combines TRBV10-1 with TRBJ2-4; no clear D gene. V lost 2 bases, J lost 7 bases, and 12 bases lay in between. The germline CDR1 and CDR2 sequences are WNHNN and SYGVQD (reference sequence). This CDR3 contains 14 residues. Written as DNA, the CDR3 is TGCGCCAGCAGTGAGGGTGCTACCTGGAACATTCAGTACTTC. Amino acids: CASSEGATWNIQYF.

This clone has a single count. The chain couples TRBV5-1 to TRBJ1-3; weak D call: TRBD1 (6 bases). Germline CDR1 is SGHRS and CDR2 is YFSETQ. Trimming left V 4 bases short and J 2 bases short, with 13 bases between. This CDR3 region has 15 residues. The CDR3 is CASSQTGSAGNTIYF. CDR3 DNA: TGCGCCAGCAGCCAAACAGGGTCGGCTGGAAACACCATATATTTT.